This T cell receptor beta chain was found in a study of CD8 T cells in Susac syndrome. The authors carried out high-throughput sequencing of TCR beta. They applied it to CD8+ and CD4+ T cells obtained from blood. Controls were drawn from healthy donors and were matched for age and sex. Random-hexamer reverse transcription was applied to roughly 0.5 to 1 ug RNA. The authors amplified TCR beta CDR3 across 54 Vbeta and 13 Jbeta using immunoSEQ multiplex PCR. TCRdb ran MiXCR on the immunoSEQ multiplex PCR reads and lists one entry per CDR3 protein. The repertoire consists of roughly 150,000 distinct CDR3 sequences, with around 90% occurring once and the leading ten covering around 0.079%. Trimming removed 2 bases from V and 7 bases from J, with 18 bases in between. This CDR3 region has 17 residues. Germline V gives CDR1 LGHNA, CDR2 YSLEER.

Sequencing was performed on CD4+ T cells from PBMCs. The rearrangement links TRBV4-3 to TRBJ1-6; D is ambiguous. The TCR was taken from a human donor in good health. DNA for the CDR3: TGCGCCAGCAGCCAAAGAGGGAGTGGGGTTCTGAATTCACCCCTCCACTTT. It specifies CASSQRGSGVLNSPLHF.